What follows are 10 T cell receptor beta chains derived from one specimen sequenced in a study of early T cells in non-severe SARS-CoV-2 infection. Using its own MiXCR run on the 5' RACE reads, TCRdb lists one record per CDR3 protein. The table has over 60,000 distinct CDR3 sequences, about an eighth seen once. Specimen: whole blood. Receptors originate from an adult who was a healthcare worker with PCR-confirmed SARS-CoV-2 infection or an uninfected control (not recorded which).

This clonotype was counted only a few times. The V and J genes are TRBV29-1 and TRBJ2-7, with unresolved D. The CDR3 length is 13 residues. CDR1 and CDR2 (germline): SQVTM, ANQGSEA. V was cut by 3 bases and J by 2 bases, with 11 bases left in between. CDR3 DNA: TGCAGCGTTGAGCTCGAAGGGCCCTACGAGCAGTACTTC. This translates into CSVELEGPYEQYF.

This clonotype occurred a few times. The chain joins TRBV18 to TRBJ2-1; TRBD2 matches 8 bases. The CDR3 has 15 residues. With 3 bases clipped from V and 7 bases from J, the junction kept 8 bases outside the gene matches. CDR1 and CDR2 (germline): KGHSH, LQKENI. CDR3 DNA sequence: TGTGCCAGCTCACCGGGGACTAGTGTAACGAATGAGCAGTTCTTC. It yields the protein CASSPGTSVTNEQFF.

This clonotype was picked up a small number of times. The V call is TRBV12-3 or TRBV12-4, the J call TRBJ1-3, with TRBD1 matching over 7 bases. This CDR3 has 12 amino acids. V dropped 6 bases and J dropped 11; count of bases not matched to a gene: 7. In nucleotides, the CDR3 is TGTGCCAGCAGACCAGGGGGGGATCCCATATATTTT. Its translation: CASRPGGDPIYF.

Here the CDR3 DNA reads TGTGCCAGCAGCTCCCTTCCCATGAGCTCCTACAATGAGCAGTTCTTC. Residues: CASSSLPMSSYNEQFF. The J gene is TRBJ2-1, the V gene TRBV7-8; no clear D. The CDR3 covers 16 residues. With 4 bases removed from V and 0 bases from J, the gap between germline ends came to 13 bases. Germline CDR1 is SGHVS and CDR2 is FQNEAQ. The full variable domain, completed using reference TRBV7-8 and TRBJ2-1, is GAGVSQSPRYKVAKRGQDVALRCDPISGHVSLFWYQQALGQGPEFLTYFQNEAQLDKSGLPSDRFFAERPEGSVSTLKIQRTQQEDSAVYLCASSSLPMSSYNEQFFGPGTRLTVL.

This clonotype was observed at least ten times. The rearrangement uses TRBV29-1 and TRBJ2-1; 8 nucleotides line up with TRBD2. The CDR3 has 15 residues. Germline V gives CDR1 SQVTM, CDR2 ANQGSEA. V lost 6 bases, J lost 0 bases, and 7 bases stayed unmatched. CDR3 nucleotide sequence: TGCAGCGTAGCCACTAGCGGTAGCTCCTACAATGAGCAGTTCTTC. This codes for CSVATSGSSYNEQFF.

In this sample, this clonotype turned up many times. The chain couples TRBV6-1 to TRBJ1-1; 8 bases are shared with TRBD1. V was clipped by 4 bases and J by 1 base; unmatched bases: 5. CDR1 and CDR2 (germline): MNHNS, SASEGT. The CDR3 spans 15 residues. The CDR3, as DNA: TGTGCCAGCAGTGTTGCAGGGGGCTCGAACACTGAAGCTTTCTTT. Amino acid sequence: CASSVAGGSNTEAFF.

This clonotype has more than one count but fewer than ten. J is TRBJ2-2 and V is TRBV25-1, with D possibly being TRBD1 (7 bases). The CDR3 is 15 amino acids. V lost 6 bases and J 2 bases, leaving 13 bases between the germline ends. Germline assignment: CDR1 MGHDK and CDR2 SYGVNS. The CDR3 coding sequence is TGTGCCAGCAGCCCAGGGGGGTTCAACACCGGGGAGCTGTTTTTT. This sequence encodes CASSPGGFNTGELFF. Full variable domain (rest looked up from reference TRBV25-1 and TRBJ2-2): EADIYQTPRYLVIGTGKKITLECSQTMGHDKMYWYQQDPGMELHLIHYSYGVNSTEKGDLSSESTVSRIRTEHFPLTLESARPSHTSQYLCASSPGGFNTGELFFGEGSRLTVL.

This chain connects TRBV2 to TRBJ1-5; D possibly corresponds to TRBD1 (5 bases). Germline-derived CDR1 and CDR2 are SNHLY and FYNNEI. The CDR3 is made up of 15 amino acids. V was trimmed by 4 bases and J by 0 bases, leaving 10 bases between them. CDR3 amino acids: CASSVEGPSNQPQHF. In nucleotides, the CDR3 is TGTGCCAGCAGTGTTGAGGGACCTAGCAATCAGCCCCAGCATTTT.

In this sample, this clonotype turned up many times. J is TRBJ2-1 and V is TRBV5-5; D remains ambiguous. The ends were cut back, 4 bases at V and 1 base at J, with 6 bases in the middle. The CDR3 is made up of 13 amino acids. Per the germline V gene, CDR1 is SGHKS and CDR2 is YYEKEE (reference sequence). The chain's CDR3 is CASSPGSYNEQFF. CDR3 nucleotides: TGTGCCAGCAGCCCTGGGTCCTACAATGAGCAGTTCTTC. The whole variable domain, filled in from reference TRBV5-5 and TRBJ2-1, reads DAGVTQSPTHLIKTRGQQVTLRCSPISGHKSVSWYQQVLGQGPQFIFQYYEKEERGRGNFPDRFSARQFPNYSSELNVNALLLGDSALYLCASSPGSYNEQFFGPGTRLTVL.

This clonotype was seen more than once but under ten times. The chain carries TRBV7-6 and TRBJ2-3; D is uncertain. CDR1 SGHVS and CDR2 FNYEAQ come from the germline V gene. Between the trimmed V and J ends, which lost 3 bases and 4 bases, there was a span of 8 bases. The CDR3 has 13 amino acids. Here the CDR3 reads CASSLKAADTQYF. CDR3 DNA sequence: TGTGCCAGCAGCTTGAAGGCGGCAGATACGCAGTATTTT.